This T cell receptor (beta chain) was observed in a study of blood T cells in healthy people across ages. A J-beta primer mix and a sample-barcoded 5' primer were used in a second PCR of about 7 to 12 cycles. TCRdb used MiXCR to reprocess the 5' RACE reads, holding one entry per CDR3 protein. The profile shows about 940,000 distinct CDR3 sequences, 40% to 60% of them singletons. Notes on the study in general: Unknown donor CMV status possibly confounded expanded clonotype changes. Significant beta diversity loss was already apparent by age roughly 44, declining roughly linearly. A conclusive naive versus antigen-experienced comparison was prevented by the unsorted PBMCs.

Donors ranged from roughly 6 to 100 years old and were healthy Caucasians in Russia. This clonotype was counted a few times. Its antigen is not identified. This TCR was recovered from a man aged 25 to 45 in good health. The sequenced sample consisted of blood.

The CDR3 DNA reads as TGTGCCAGCAGCTTCGGAGCAGGGAAGGAGACCCAGTACTTC. It translates to CASSFGAGKETQYF. This chain uses TRBV13 with TRBJ2-5, with a tentative D call TRBD1 (5 bases). This CDR3 has 14 amino acids. Germline CDR1 PRHDT, CDR2 FYEKMQ (reference sequence). V dropped 3 bases and J dropped 5 bases, with 13 bases sitting between them.